This TCR beta chain is drawn from a study of blood T cell repertoires in COVID-19. Study summary: Material from acute and convalescent COVID-19 was sourced from the United States, Italy and Spain. PBMCs, B-cell-depleted T cells, or T cells were the source of the cDNA or gDNA that made up the material.

As originally analysed: Amplification of reference gene primers provided the estimated nucleated cell counts. Clones were sequenced by immunoSEQ multiplex PCR, and TCRdb holds only the in-frame ones, with some missing. That table supplies the V and J calls and clone size; D and trimming were determined from the DNA. The sample consists of about 75,000 clones, more than 75% of them appearing once. The specimen sequenced was peripheral blood. This clonotype originated in a human donor in a cohort sampled during active COVID-19.

CDR3 sequence: CASTPNPGRGVTDTQYF. CDR3 nucleotides: TGTGCCAGTACCCCCAACCCAGGCAGGGGGGTTACAGATACGCAGTATTTT. V usage is TRBV19 and J usage is TRBJ2-3; tentative D call: TRBD1 (7 bases). Germline assignment: CDR1 LNHDA and CDR2 SQIVND (reference sequence). V gave up 7 bases and J gave up 3 bases, with 23 bases separating them. There are 17 residues in the CDR3.